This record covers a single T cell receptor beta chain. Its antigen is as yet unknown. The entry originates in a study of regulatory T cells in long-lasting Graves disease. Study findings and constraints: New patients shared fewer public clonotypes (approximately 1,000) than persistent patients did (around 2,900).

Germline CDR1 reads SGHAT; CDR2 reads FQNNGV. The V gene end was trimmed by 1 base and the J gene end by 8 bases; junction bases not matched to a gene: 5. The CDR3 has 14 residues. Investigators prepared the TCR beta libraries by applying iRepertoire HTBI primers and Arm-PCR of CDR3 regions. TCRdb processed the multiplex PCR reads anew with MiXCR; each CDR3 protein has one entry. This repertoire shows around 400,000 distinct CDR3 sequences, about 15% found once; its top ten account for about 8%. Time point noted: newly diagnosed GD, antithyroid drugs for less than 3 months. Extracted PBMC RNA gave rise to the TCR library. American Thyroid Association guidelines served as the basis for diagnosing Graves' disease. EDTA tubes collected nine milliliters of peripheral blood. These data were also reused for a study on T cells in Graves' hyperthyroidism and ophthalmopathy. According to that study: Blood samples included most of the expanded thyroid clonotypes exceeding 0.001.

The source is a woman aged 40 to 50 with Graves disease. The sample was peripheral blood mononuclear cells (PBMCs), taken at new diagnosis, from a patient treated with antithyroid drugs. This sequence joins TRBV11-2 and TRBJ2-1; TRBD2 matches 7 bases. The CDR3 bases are TGTGCCAGCAGCTTAGCGGGAGGCTTCGATGAGCAGTTCTTC. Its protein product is CASSLAGGFDEQFF.